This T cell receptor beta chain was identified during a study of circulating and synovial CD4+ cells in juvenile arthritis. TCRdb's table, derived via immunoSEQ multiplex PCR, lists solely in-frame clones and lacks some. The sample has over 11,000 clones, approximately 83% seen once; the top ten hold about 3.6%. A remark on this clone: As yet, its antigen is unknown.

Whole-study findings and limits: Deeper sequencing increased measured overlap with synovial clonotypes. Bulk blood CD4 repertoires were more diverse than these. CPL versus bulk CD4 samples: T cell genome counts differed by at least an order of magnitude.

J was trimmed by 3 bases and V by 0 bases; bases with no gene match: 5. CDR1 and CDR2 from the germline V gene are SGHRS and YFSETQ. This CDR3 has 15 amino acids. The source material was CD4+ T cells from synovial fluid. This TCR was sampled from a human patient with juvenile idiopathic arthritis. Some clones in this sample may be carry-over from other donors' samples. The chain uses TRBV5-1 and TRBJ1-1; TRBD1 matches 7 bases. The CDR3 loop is CASSLVWQGDTEAFF. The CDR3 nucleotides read TGCGCCAGCAGCTTGGTGTGGCAGGGGGACACTGAAGCTTTCTTT. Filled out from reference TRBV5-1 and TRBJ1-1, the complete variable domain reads KAGVTQTPRYLIKTRGQQVTLSCSPISGHRSVSWYQQTPGQGLQFLFEYFSETQRNKGNFPGRFSGRQFSNSRSEMNVSTLELGDSALYLCASSLVWQGDTEAFFGQGTRLTVV.